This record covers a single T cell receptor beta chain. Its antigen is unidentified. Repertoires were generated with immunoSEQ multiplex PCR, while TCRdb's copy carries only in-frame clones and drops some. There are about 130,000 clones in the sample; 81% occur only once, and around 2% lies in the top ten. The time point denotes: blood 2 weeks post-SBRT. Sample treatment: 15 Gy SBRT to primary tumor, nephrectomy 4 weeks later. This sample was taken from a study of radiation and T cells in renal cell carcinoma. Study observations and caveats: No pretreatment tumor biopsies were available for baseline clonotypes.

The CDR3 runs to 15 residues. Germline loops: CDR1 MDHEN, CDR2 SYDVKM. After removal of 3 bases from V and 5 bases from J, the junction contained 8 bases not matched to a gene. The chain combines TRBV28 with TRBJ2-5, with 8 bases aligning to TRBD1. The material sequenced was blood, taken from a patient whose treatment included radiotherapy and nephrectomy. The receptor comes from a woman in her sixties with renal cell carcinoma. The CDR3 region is CASSFSPGGRETQYF. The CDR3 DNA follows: TGTGCCAGCAGTTTTAGTCCAGGGGGCAGGGAGACCCAGTACTTC.